This T cell receptor beta chain is drawn from a study of blood T cell repertoires in COVID-19. This CDR3 has 13 residues. Germline V lookup: CDR1 SGHTA, CDR2 FQGNSA. Germline trimming cut 8 bases from V and 5 bases from J; bases unmatched to any gene: 7. The assay was immunoSEQ multiplex PCR, and TCRdb's table has in-frame clones only and misses some. In the table there are around 60,000 clones, about 86% of which are singletons. The V call is TRBV7-2, the J call TRBJ2-5; 8 bases map to TRBD2. Sequencing was performed on peripheral blood. The source of this sequence is a human donor in a cohort sampled during active COVID-19. For the CDR3, the DNA is TGTGCCAGCGCGGGGGGCCAGAGGGAGACCCAGTACTTC. This sequence encodes CASAGGQRETQYF.